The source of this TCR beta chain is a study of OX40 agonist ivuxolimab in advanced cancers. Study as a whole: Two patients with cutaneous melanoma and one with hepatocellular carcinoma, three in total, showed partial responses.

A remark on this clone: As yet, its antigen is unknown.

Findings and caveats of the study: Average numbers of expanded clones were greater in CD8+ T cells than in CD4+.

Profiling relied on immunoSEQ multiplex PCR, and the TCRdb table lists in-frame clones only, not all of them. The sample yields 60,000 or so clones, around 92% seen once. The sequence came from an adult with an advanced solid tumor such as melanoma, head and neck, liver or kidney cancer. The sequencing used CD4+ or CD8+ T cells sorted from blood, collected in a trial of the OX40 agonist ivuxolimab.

The CDR3, as DNA: TGTGCCAGCAGACCCCGGGACACGGCCTACGAGCAGTACTTC. This translates into CASRPRDTAYEQYF. This chain connects TRBV7-9 to TRBJ2-7; perhaps TRBD1 as D (6 bases). Germline assignment: CDR1 SEHNR and CDR2 FQNEAQ (reference sequence). With 6 bases removed from V and 2 bases from J, the gap between germline ends came to 14 bases. This CDR3 is built from 14 residues.